The sequence of this T cell receptor beta chain was determined in a study of cytomegalovirus exposure and HLA in healthy donors. The germline gives CDR1 SGHNT, CDR2 YYREEE (reference sequence). This CDR3 is built from 14 residues. Trimming removed 4 bases from V and 1 base from J; junction bases left unmatched: 4. In the PCR, 60 Vbeta and 13 Jbeta primers were used. Profiled with immunoSEQ multiplex PCR; TCRdb holds only in-frame clones, not every one. The sample has over 150,000 clones, around 72% seen once. The receptor's source is a man aged 45-65 years in good health and CMV-seronegative. The J gene is TRBJ2-7, the V gene TRBV5-4, with 8 nucleotides matching TRBD2. The sample comprised PBMCs. In DNA, the CDR3 is TGTGCCAGCAGCCTCCCGGGGGGGTCCTACGAGCAGTACTTC. It is translated as CASSLPGGSYEQYF.